These T cell receptor beta chains were read from a single sample in a study of Graves' ophthalmopathy and Graves' hyperthyroidism. TCRdb analysed the multiplex PCR reads with MiXCR anew, one entry per CDR3 protein. Of more than 300,000 distinct CDR3 sequences in the sample, 15% to 20% were seen once. The sequencing sample was made of peripheral blood. These receptors were taken from an adult woman with stable Graves' hyperthyroidism. The CDR3 runs from the conserved cysteine through the conserved F or W. D genes are given only for firm matches. Clone size is given for some rows only: seen once, a few or many times, or a class if the clone is expanded.

cdr3_aa | cdr3_nt | clone_size | d_call | j_call | v_call
CASNRQGADGYTF | TGCGCCAGCAACCGTCAGGGGGCGGATGGCTACACCTTC | many | TRBD1 | TRBJ1-2 | TRBV5-1
CSARADLNQPQHF | TGCAGTGCTAGAGCGGACCTCAATCAGCCCCAGCATTTT | many | - | TRBJ1-5 | TRBV20-1
CASSLPESSYEQYF | TGTGCCAGCAGCTTGCCAGAAAGCTCCTACGAGCAGTACTTC | - | - | TRBJ2-7 | TRBV7-9
CASSLGTGETKYF | TGTGCCAGCAGCTTAGGTACGGGAGAGACCAAGTACTTC | - | - | TRBJ2-5 | TRBV7-9
CASSREGPVLGYTF | TGTGCCAGCAGCCGGGAGGGGCCGGTCCTTGGCTACACCTTC | many | - | TRBJ1-2 | TRBV28
CASSESQQETQYF | TGTGCCAGCAGTGAAAGTCAGCAAGAGACCCAGTACTTC | many | - | TRBJ2-5 | TRBV6-1
CPSSIRGETGAFF | TGTCCCAGTAGTATCAGGGGCGAAACTGGAGCTTTCTTT | - | - | TRBJ1-1 | TRBV19
CASRATGEQAYGYTF | TGTGCCAGCAGGGCCACAGGAGAACAAGCCTATGGCTACACCTTC | many | - | TRBJ1-2 | TRBV2
CATGHRGAFF | TGTGCCACCGGACACCGCGGAGCTTTCTTT | - | - | TRBJ1-1 | TRBV12-3/TRBV12-4
CASSQRGQLNTEAFF | TGCGCCAGCAGCCAAAGGGGACAGCTCAACACTGAAGCTTTCTTT | many | TRBD1 | TRBJ1-1 | TRBV4-1
CASSFWAGTHYGYTF | TGTGCCAGCAGTTTCTGGGCGGGGACCCACTATGGCTACACCTTC | - | - | TRBJ1-2 | TRBV12-3/TRBV12-4
CASELSGGGRETQYF | TGTGCCAGCGAGTTGTCGGGAGGGGGTAGAGAGACCCAGTACTTC | many | TRBD2 | TRBJ2-5 | TRBV12-3/TRBV12-4
CASSIGQGGGYTF | TGTGCCAGCAGTATCGGACAGGGAGGAGGCTACACCTTC | once | TRBD1 | TRBJ1-2 | TRBV12-3/TRBV12-4
CSAPDVISYEQYF | TGCAGTGCTCCCGACGTTATCTCCTACGAGCAGTACTTC | many | - | TRBJ2-7 | TRBV20-1
CASTMGRNSYEQYF | TGTGCCAGCACCATGGGGCGGAACTCCTACGAGCAGTACTTC | many | - | TRBJ2-7 | TRBV2
CASSVAGTGAHEQYF | TGTGCCAGTAGTGTCGCCGGGACAGGGGCCCACGAGCAGTACTTC | - | TRBD1 | TRBJ2-7 | TRBV19
CASSENQGTHGYTF | TGTGCCAGTAGTGAAAATCAGGGCACGCATGGCTACACCTTC | many | - | TRBJ1-2 | TRBV19
CASSAGQGYGYTF | TGTGCCAGCAGTGCGGGACAGGGGTATGGCTACACCTTC | many | TRBD1 | TRBJ1-2 | TRBV25-1
CASSAGVGTEAFF | TGTGCCAGCAGTGCAGGGGTGGGCACTGAAGCTTTCTTT | many | - | TRBJ1-1 | TRBV28
CSVEHSRTEAFF | TGCAGCGTTGAACACAGTCGCACTGAAGCTTTCTTT | many | - | TRBJ1-1 | TRBV29-1
CSVARGRTEAFF | TGCAGCGTTGCCAGGGGGCGCACTGAAGCTTTCTTT | many | TRBD1 | TRBJ1-1 | TRBV29-1
CASSYSVRETQYF | TGTGCCAGCAGTTACTCCGTAAGGGAGACCCAGTACTTC | many | - | TRBJ2-5 | TRBV6-5
CSARDPETAKEQYF | TGCAGTGCTAGAGATCCCGAGACAGCTAAAGAGCAGTACTTC | many | - | TRBJ2-7 | TRBV20-1